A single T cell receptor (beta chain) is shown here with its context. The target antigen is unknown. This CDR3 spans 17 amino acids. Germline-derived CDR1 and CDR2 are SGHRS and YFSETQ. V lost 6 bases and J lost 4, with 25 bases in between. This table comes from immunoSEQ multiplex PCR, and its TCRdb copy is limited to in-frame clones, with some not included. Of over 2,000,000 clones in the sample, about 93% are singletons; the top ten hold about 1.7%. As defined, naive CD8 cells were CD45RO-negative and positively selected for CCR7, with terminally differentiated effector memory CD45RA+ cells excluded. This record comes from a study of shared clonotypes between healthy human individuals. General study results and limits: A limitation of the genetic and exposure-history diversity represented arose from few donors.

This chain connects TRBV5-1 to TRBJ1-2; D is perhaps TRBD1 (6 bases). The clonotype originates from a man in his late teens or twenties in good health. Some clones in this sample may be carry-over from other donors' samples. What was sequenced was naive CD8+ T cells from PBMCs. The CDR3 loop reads CASIRFVSGGNIYGYTF. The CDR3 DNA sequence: TGCGCCAGCATCCGCTTTGTGTCGGGGGGCAACATCTATGGCTACACCTTC.